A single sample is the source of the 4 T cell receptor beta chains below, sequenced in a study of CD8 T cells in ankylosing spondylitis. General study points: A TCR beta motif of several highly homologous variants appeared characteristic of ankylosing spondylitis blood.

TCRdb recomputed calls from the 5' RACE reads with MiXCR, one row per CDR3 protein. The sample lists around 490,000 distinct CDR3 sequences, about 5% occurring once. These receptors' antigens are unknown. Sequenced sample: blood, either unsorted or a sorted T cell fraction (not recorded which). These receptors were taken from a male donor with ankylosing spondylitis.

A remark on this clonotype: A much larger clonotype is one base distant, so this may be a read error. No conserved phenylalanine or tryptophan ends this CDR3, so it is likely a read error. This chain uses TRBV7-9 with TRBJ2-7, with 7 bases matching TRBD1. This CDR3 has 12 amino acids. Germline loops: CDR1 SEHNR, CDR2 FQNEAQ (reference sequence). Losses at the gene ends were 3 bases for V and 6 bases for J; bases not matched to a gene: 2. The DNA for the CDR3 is TGTGCCAGCAGCTTGGGACAGCGCGAGCAGTACATC. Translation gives CASSLGQREQYI.

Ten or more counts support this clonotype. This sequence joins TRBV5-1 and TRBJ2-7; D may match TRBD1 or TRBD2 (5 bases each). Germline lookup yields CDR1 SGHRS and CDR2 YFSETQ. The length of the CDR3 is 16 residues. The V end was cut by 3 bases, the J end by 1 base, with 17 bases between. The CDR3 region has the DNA TGCGCCAGCAGCTCGGCCGGAGAGGGGTGGTCCTACGAGCAGTACTTC. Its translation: CASSSAGEGWSYEQYF.

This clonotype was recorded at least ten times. The CDR3 spells CASSQDGYTGELFF. The CDR3 DNA is TGCGCCAGCAGCCAAGATGGGTACACCGGGGAGCTGTTTTTT. This rearrangement joins TRBV4-3 to TRBJ2-2; no definite D call. Trimming took 0 bases from V and 3 from J, leaving 5 bases between them. CDR1 LGHNA and CDR2 YSLEER come from the germline V gene. This CDR3 has 14 residues.

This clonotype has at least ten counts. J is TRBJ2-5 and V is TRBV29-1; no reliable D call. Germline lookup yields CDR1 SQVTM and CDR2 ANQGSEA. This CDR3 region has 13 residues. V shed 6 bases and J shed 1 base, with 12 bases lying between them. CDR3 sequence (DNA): TGCAGCGTCGCTCGCAGCTTCCAAGAGACCCAGTACTTC. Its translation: CSVARSFQETQYF.